These 26 T cell receptor beta chains came from one sample sequenced in a study of low-dose radiotherapy and immunotherapy resistance in tumors. Both TCRalpha and TCRbeta chains were reverse transcribed with V-gene-specific primers. The PCR that amplified TCRs ran for approximately 20 cycles, relying on a constant-region primer and a V-primer adapter. TCRdb re-called the reads with MiXCR, one entry per CDR3 protein. Of more than 12,000 distinct CDR3 sequences listed, roughly half are singletons. Source of these receptors: a human donor with advanced metastatic prostate, ovarian, gallbladder or colorectal cancer (not recorded which). This table probably holds off-target reads from a library built for another chain.

The rearrangement uses TRBV5-1 and TRBJ2-7; D is ambiguous. V lost 5 bases, J lost 11 bases, and 17 bases lay in between. CDR3 length: 12 amino acids. Per the germline V gene, CDR1 is SGHRS and CDR2 is YFSETQ. This CDR3 is CASSSEPVFKYF. The CDR3 coding sequence is TGCGCCAGCAGTTCTGAGCCGGTATTTAAGTACTTC.

CDR3: CASSLGSGVTDTQYF. As DNA, the CDR3 is TGTGCCAGCAGCCTGGGTAGTGGAGTCACAGATACGCAGTATTTT. The rearrangement links TRBV7-6 to TRBJ2-3; D ambiguous. V dropped 5 bases and J dropped 2 bases, with 14 bases sitting between them. Germline CDR1 SGHVS, CDR2 FNYEAQ. CDR3 length equals 15 residues.

The chain links TRBV9 to TRBJ2-3, with 10 bases identical to TRBD2. The CDR3 has 17 residues. The germline V gene has CDR1 SGDLS and CDR2 YYNGEE. The V gene end was trimmed by 0 bases and the J gene end by 3 bases; junction bases not matched to a gene: 7. The CDR3 sequence is CASSVAASGRGTDTQYF. The CDR3, as DNA: TGTGCCAGCAGCGTAGCGGCTAGCGGGAGAGGGACAGATACGCAGTATTTT.

The chain uses TRBV29-1 and TRBJ2-7; 8 bases map to TRBD2. With 4 bases clipped from V and 4 bases from J, the junction kept 9 bases outside the gene matches. CDR1 SQVTM and CDR2 ANQGSEA come from the germline V gene. CDR3 length: 14 amino acids. The CDR3 spells CSVGGGLLGYEQYF. Written as DNA, the CDR3 is TGCAGCGTTGGCGGGGGGCTATTGGGGTACGAGCAGTACTTC.

This clonotype has only a few counts. The rearrangement links TRBV28 to TRBJ1-1; the D gene is possibly TRBD1 (6 bases). CDR3 size: 11 residues. Trimming removed 7 bases at V and 8 bases at J, with 11 bases between. Germline loops: CDR1 MDHEN, CDR2 SYDVKM. The CDR3 nucleotides are TGTGCCAGCACCCGGGACAAGGAAGCTTTCTTT. It is translated as CASTRDKEAFF.

V and J are TRBV9 and TRBJ2-7; 8 nucleotides match TRBD2. The J segment lost 5 bases and the V segment lost 2 bases, leaving 3 bases of the junction unmatched. The CDR3 covers 13 residues. CDR1 SGDLS and CDR2 YYNGEE come from the germline V gene. CDR3 sequence: CASSVGLVDEQYF. Here the CDR3 DNA reads TGTGCCAGCAGCGTGGGACTAGTTGACGAGCAGTACTTC. The complete variable domain, with remaining parts taken from reference TRBV9 and TRBJ2-7, reads DSGVTQTPKHLITATGQRVTLRCSPRSGDLSVYWYQQSLDQGLQFLIQYYNGEERAKGNILERFSAQQFPDLHSELNLSSLELGDSALYFCASSVGLVDEQYFGPGTRLTVT.

This clonotype was detected a few times. This chain uses TRBV6-1 with TRBJ2-5; D call uncertain. The CDR3 runs 15 residues. Germline V gene data show CDR1 as MNHNS and CDR2 as SASEGT. The V gene lost 1 base and the J gene lost 2 bases, with 11 bases spanning the gap. The CDR3 here is CASSEEGLRQETQYF. The CDR3 region has the DNA TGTGCCAGCAGTGAAGAAGGCCTGAGGCAAGAGACCCAGTACTTC.

The table lists this clonotype with a few counts. The chain uses TRBV5-1 and TRBJ2-2, with 7 bases matching TRBD1. Germline V CDR1 and CDR2: SGHRS, YFSETQ. The CDR3 consists of 16 residues. V lost 0 bases to trimming and J lost 5 bases; unmatched junction nucleotides: 7. This CDR3 is CASSLAGTVQTGELFF. The CDR3 DNA is TGCGCCAGCAGCTTGGCCGGGACAGTGCAAACCGGGGAGCTGTTTTTT.

The table lists this clonotype with a few counts. V is TRBV7-9 and J is TRBJ2-7; D is unresolved. Germline loops: CDR1 SEHNR, CDR2 FQNEAQ (reference sequence). The CDR3 runs to 13 residues. V lost 5 bases and J lost 0, with 8 bases in between. CDR3 sequence (DNA): TGTGCCAGCAGCGGCAGGTACTCCTACGAGCAGTACTTC. Encoded protein: CASSGRYSYEQYF.

This clonotype was counted a few times. J is TRBJ1-4 and V is TRBV5-1, with TRBD1 as a possible D gene (5 bases). The CDR3 sequence is 15 residues long. V dropped 3 bases and J dropped 6 bases, with 15 bases sitting between them. Looked up from germline, CDR1 is SGHRS and CDR2 is YFSETQ. CDR3 nucleotide sequence: TGCGCCAGCAGCTCCTACCCGGGACTGTATGAAAAACTGTTTTTT. Its protein is CASSSYPGLYEKLFF.

The V call is TRBV5-1, the J call TRBJ1-5, with D possibly TRBD1 on 6 matching bases. The CDR3 is made up of 15 amino acids. V lost 0 bases and J lost 7, with 14 bases in between. CDR1 and CDR2 (germline): SGHRS, YFSETQ. The chain's CDR3 is CASSLAGGLGQPQHF. DNA of the CDR3: TGCGCCAGCAGCTTGGCCGGGGGCCTCGGACAGCCCCAGCATTTT.

The chain recombines TRBV10-1 with TRBJ1-5; possible D gene TRBD1, 5 bases. Per germline, CDR1 WNHNN and CDR2 SYGVQD (reference sequence). The CDR3 has 13 amino acids. V shed 3 bases and J shed 11 bases, with 14 bases lying between them. In nucleotides, the CDR3 is TGCGCCAGCAGTGAAATGAGGGGCTCGACCCAGCATTTT. It yields the protein CASSEMRGSTQHF.

This clonotype has only a few counts. The V and J genes are TRBV13 and TRBJ2-2; D remains unclear. V was trimmed by 3 bases and J by 6 bases, leaving 8 bases between them. Germline V CDR1 and CDR2: PRHDT, FYEKMQ (reference sequence). This CDR3 is 13 amino acids long. CDR3 DNA sequence: TGTGCCAGCAGCTTTTCCTCTTCCGGGGAGCTGTTTTTT. Translation gives CASSFSSSGELFF.

This rearrangement joins TRBV7-2 to TRBJ2-3; unclear D gene. The CDR3 consists of 18 residues. Per the germline V gene, CDR1 is SGHTA and CDR2 is FQGNSA. The V and J ends lost 0 bases and 1 base respectively, with 17 bases between them. The CDR3 region has the DNA TGTGCCAGCAGCTTAGCTATGGGCAGCTCCATTCGCACAGATACGCAGTATTTT. Its translation: CASSLAMGSSIRTDTQYF.

This clonotype was seen more than once but under ten times. This rearrangement joins TRBV30 to TRBJ2-1; 8 bases are shared with TRBD1. After removal of 7 bases from V and 6 bases from J, the junction contained 8 bases not matched to a gene. The CDR3 length is 13 residues. Germline assignment: CDR1 GTSNPN and CDR2 SVGIG (reference sequence). CDR3 amino acids: CAYGQGPGNEQFF. The CDR3 nucleotides are TGTGCCTACGGACAGGGTCCCGGCAATGAGCAGTTCTTC. Full variable domain (outside the CDR3, taken from reference TRBV30 and TRBJ2-1): SQTIHQWPATLVQPVGSPLSLECTVEGTSNPNLYWYRQAAGRGLQLLFYSVGIGQISSEVPQNLSASRPQDRQFILSSKKLLLSDSGFYLCAYGQGPGNEQFFGPGTRLTVL.

This sequence joins TRBV28 and TRBJ2-3, with TRBD1 matching over 7 bases. The J segment lost 2 bases and the V segment lost 3 bases, leaving 2 bases of the junction unmatched. Germline V gives CDR1 MDHEN, CDR2 SYDVKM. The CDR3 has 14 residues. CDR3 sequence (DNA): TGTGCCAGCAGTTTGGGGACAGTCACAGATACGCAGTATTTT. The encoded protein is CASSLGTVTDTQYF.

This clonotype occurred a few times. V usage is TRBV3-1 and J usage is TRBJ1-5; 11 nucleotides agree with TRBD1. J was trimmed by 0 bases and V by 4 bases; bases with no gene match: 11. Germline CDR1 is LGHDT and CDR2 is YNNKEL (reference sequence). The CDR3 runs 19 residues. The CDR3: CASSLSSGTGGYSNQPQHF. CDR3 nucleotides: TGTGCCAGCAGCCTTTCTTCCGGGACAGGGGGTTATAGCAATCAGCCCCAGCATTTT.

This clonotype was counted between two and nine times. The rearrangement uses TRBV7-3 and TRBJ2-1; D is perhaps TRBD2 (6 bases). Trimming left V 5 bases short and J 2 bases short, with 13 bases between. Per the germline V gene, CDR1 is SGHTA and CDR2 is FQGTGA. The CDR3 sequence is 15 residues long. The CDR3 DNA sequence: TGTGCCAGCAGCCCCATTTCGGGAGCCTACAATGAGCAGTTCTTC. Amino acids: CASSPISGAYNEQFF.

This chain links TRBV6-1 with TRBJ2-3; weak D call: TRBD1 (6 bases). CDR1 MNHNS and CDR2 SASEGT come from the germline V gene. This CDR3 is 13 amino acids long. V dropped 5 bases and J dropped 4 bases, with 10 bases sitting between them. In DNA form, the CDR3 reads TGTGCCAGCAGTACCAACAGGGCAGATACGCAGTATTTT. Encoded protein: CASSTNRADTQYF.

A few counts support this clonotype. The chain has TRBV7-9 and TRBJ2-7; D is possibly TRBD2 (5 bases). The CDR3 is made up of 13 amino acids. V shed 5 bases and J shed 4 bases, with 12 bases lying between them. Germline V CDR1 and CDR2: SEHNR, FQNEAQ (reference sequence). The CDR3 protein is CASSLDSFYEQYF. CDR3 DNA: TGTGCCAGCAGCCTGGACTCTTTTTACGAGCAGTACTTC. The variable domain in full, completed from reference TRBV7-9 and TRBJ2-7, reads DTGVSQNPRHKITKRGQNVTFRCDPISEHNRLYWYRQTLGQGPEFLTYFQNEAQLEKSRLLSDRFSAERPKGSFSTLEIQRTEQGDSAMYLCASSLDSFYEQYFGPGTRLTVT.

V gene TRBV6-6 combines with J gene TRBJ2-7, with 13 nucleotides matching TRBD2. This CDR3 contains 15 residues. V trimming: 6 bases; J trimming: 3 bases; junction bases outside the gene matches: 5. Germline V gives CDR1 MNHNY, CDR2 SVGAGI (reference sequence). The CDR3 loop is CASSRGLAGIYEQYF. The CDR3 DNA is TGTGCCAGCAGCCGGGGACTAGCGGGGATCTACGAGCAGTACTTC.

The CDR3 reads CSASGGQGGKNTEAFF. As DNA, the CDR3 is TGCAGTGCTAGTGGGGGACAGGGGGGGAAGAACACTGAAGCTTTCTTT. The chain combines TRBV20-1 with TRBJ1-1; 11 bases match TRBD1. V lost 3 bases and J lost 1; bases outside the gene matches: 7. The CDR3 runs 16 residues. Germline CDR1 and CDR2: DFQATT and SNEGSKA (reference sequence).

The chain uses TRBV9 and TRBJ2-3, with D maybe TRBD2 (5 bases). The CDR3 consists of 14 residues. Germline V gene data show CDR1 as SGDLS and CDR2 as YYNGEE. V was shortened by 0 bases and J by 6 bases, with 11 bases between the two germline ends. The CDR3 bases are TGTGCCAGCAGCGTAGACGGGATGCGGGATACGCAGTATTTT. Its protein product is CASSVDGMRDTQYF.

This chain joins TRBV2 and TRBJ2-5; 8 bases match TRBD2. The germline CDR1 and CDR2 sequences are SNHLY and FYNNEI. The V and J ends lost 2 bases and 0 bases, in that order; junction bases with no gene match: 5. This CDR3 has 16 residues. The CDR3 nucleotides are TGTGCCAGCAGTGAACGACTAGCGTGGCACCAAGAGACCCAGTACTTC. Protein sequence: CASSERLAWHQETQYF.

The genes are TRBV12-3 or TRBV12-4 and TRBJ2-7; D assignment may be TRBD1 or TRBD2 (5 bases each). Deletions cut 5 bases from V and 6 bases from J, with 14 bases between. The CDR3 is 13 residues long. CDR3 in amino acids: CASSPLDGTEQYF. The CDR3 DNA is TGTGCCAGCAGTCCCCTTGACGGGACCGAGCAGTACTTC.

This clonotype turned up a few times. The chain couples TRBV12-3 or TRBV12-4 to TRBJ1-4; a possible D gene is TRBD1 (5 bases). The CDR3 contains 13 residues. The V end was cut by 4 bases, the J end by 11 bases, with 14 bases between. This CDR3 is CASSWSGPGKLFF. CDR3 nucleotide sequence: TGTGCCAGCAGTTGGAGTGGCCCAGGGAAACTGTTTTTT.